The entry below describes one TCR beta chain. The data stem from a study of blood T cell repertoires in COVID-19. For the study at large: From the United States, Italy and Spain came samples of acute and convalescent COVID-19.

Germline CDR1 and CDR2: LGHDT and YNNKEL (reference sequence). Trimming shortened V by 6 bases and J by 3 bases, and 12 bases separated the two germline ends. This CDR3 has 13 amino acids. How the authors handled the data: The authors estimated nucleated cell counts from reference gene primer amplification. Sequenced by immunoSEQ multiplex PCR; TCRdb stores in-frame clones only, minus some. For V, J and clone size, that table is used; D and trimming come from the DNA. The table lists approximately 60,000 clones, 70% to 80% of them singletons, with approximately 52% in the top ten. This rearrangement joins TRBV3-1 (or the pseudogene TRBV3-2) to TRBJ2-7; possible D gene TRBD1, 6 bases. Sample: peripheral blood. The receptor was derived from a woman aged 80 or older with acute or convalescent COVID-19. CDR3: CASSRRGHYEQYF. DNA for the CDR3: TGTGCCAGCAGTCGCAGGGGACACTACGAGCAGTACTTC.